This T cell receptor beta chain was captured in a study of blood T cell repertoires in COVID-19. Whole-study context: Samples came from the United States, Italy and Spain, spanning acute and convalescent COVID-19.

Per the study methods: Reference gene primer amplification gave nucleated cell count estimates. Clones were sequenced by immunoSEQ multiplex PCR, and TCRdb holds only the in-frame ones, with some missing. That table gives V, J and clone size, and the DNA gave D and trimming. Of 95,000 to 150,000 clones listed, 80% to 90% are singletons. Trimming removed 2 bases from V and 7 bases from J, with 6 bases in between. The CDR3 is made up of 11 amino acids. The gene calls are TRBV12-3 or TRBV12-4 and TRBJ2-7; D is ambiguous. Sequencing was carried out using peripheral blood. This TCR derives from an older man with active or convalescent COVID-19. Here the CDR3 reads CASSLSLEQYF. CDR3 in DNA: TGTGCCAGCAGTTTATCCCTGGAGCAGTACTTC.